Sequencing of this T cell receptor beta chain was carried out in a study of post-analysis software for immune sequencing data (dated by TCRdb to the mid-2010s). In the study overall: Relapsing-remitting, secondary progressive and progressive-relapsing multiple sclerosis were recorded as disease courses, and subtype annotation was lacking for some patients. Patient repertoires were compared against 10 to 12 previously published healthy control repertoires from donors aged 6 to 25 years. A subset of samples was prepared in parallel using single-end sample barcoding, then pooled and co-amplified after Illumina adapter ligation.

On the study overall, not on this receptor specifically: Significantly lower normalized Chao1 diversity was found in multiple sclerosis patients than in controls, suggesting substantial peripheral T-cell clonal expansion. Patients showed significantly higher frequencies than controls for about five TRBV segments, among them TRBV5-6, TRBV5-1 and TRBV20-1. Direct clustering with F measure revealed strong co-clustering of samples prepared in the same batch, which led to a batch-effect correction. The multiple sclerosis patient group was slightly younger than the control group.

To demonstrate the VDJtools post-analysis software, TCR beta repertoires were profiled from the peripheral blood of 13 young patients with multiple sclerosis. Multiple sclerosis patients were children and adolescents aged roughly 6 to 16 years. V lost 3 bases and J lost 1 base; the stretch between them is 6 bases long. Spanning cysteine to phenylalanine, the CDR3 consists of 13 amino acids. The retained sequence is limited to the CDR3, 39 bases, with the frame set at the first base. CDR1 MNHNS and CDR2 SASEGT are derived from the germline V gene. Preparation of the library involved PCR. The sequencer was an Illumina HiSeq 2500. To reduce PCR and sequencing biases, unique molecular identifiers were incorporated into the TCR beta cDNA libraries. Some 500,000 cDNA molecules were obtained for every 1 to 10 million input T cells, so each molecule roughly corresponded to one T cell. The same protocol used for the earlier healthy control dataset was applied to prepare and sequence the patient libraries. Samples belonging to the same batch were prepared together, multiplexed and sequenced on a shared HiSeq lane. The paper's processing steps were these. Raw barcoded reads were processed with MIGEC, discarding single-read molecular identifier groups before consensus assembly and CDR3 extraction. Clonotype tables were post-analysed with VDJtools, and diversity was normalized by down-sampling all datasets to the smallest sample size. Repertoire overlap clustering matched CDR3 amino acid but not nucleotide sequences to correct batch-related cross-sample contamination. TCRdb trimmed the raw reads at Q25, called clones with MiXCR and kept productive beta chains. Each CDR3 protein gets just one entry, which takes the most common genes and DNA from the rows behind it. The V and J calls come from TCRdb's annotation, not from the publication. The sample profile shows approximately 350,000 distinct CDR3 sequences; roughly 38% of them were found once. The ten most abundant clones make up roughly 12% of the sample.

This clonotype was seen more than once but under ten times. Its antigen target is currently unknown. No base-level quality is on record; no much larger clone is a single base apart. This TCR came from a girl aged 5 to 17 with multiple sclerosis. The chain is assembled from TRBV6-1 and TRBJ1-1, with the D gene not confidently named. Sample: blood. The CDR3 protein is CASSDQGNTEAFF. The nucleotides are TGTGCCAGCAGTGATCAAGGGAACACTGAAGCTTTCTTT.